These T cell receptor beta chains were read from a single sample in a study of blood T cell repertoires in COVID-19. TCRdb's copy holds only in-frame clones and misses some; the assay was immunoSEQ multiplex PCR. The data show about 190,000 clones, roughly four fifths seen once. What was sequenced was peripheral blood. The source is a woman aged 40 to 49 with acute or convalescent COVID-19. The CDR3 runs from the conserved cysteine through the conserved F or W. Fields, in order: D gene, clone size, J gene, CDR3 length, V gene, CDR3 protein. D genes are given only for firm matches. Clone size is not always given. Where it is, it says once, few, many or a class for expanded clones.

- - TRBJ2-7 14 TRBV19 CASSIASGKYEQYF
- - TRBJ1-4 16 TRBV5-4 CASAVDPGHSNEKLFF
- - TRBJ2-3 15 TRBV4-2 CASREVDDFTDTQYF
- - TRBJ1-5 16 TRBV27 CASSFGPGAGDQPQHF
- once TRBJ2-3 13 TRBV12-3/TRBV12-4 CASRTDSLGTQYF
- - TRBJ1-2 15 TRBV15 CATSRDYNNDYGYTF
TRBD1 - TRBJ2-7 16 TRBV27 CASSFVLGTGPYEQYF
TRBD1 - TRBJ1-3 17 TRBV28 CASMGSGQGFFGNTIYF
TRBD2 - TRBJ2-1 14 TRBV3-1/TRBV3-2 CATRGSGRSGEQFF
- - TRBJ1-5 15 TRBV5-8 CASSFGPGSNQPQHF
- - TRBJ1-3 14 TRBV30 CAWSWGDSGNTIYF
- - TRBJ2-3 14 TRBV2 CASNAVAVTDTQYF
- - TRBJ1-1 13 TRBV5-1 CASSLAGNTEAFF
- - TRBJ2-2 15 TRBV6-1 CASSEPGANTGELFF
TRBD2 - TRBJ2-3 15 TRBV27 CASTQGWGGTDTQYF
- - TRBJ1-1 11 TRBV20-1 CSAREPGDAFF
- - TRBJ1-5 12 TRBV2 CASSEPNQPQHF
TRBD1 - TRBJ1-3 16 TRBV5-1 CASSLGDRGTGNTIYF
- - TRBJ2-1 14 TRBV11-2 CASSLGLRGGEQFF
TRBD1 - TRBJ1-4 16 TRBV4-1 CASSGSIGGLNEKLFF
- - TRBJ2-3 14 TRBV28 CAVQREPTTDTQYF
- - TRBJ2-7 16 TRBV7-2 CASSLRSDSQSYEQYF
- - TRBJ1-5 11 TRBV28 CASSPTGVQHF
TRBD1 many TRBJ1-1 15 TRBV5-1 CASSLGLGGMTEAFF
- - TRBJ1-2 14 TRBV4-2 CASSQDRGDYGYTF
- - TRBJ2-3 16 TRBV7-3 CASSLRATLSTDTQYF
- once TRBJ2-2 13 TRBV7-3 CASSPDSAGELFF
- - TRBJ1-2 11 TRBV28 CASGQNYGYTF
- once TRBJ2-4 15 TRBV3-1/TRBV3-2 CASSLSRGSKNIQYF
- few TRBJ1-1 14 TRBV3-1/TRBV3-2 CASSQDLRNTEAFF
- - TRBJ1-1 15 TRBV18 CASSPAAGQRTEAFF
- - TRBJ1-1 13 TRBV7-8 CASSKQGYTEAFF
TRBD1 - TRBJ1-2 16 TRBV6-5 CASSYSGDRRNYGYTF
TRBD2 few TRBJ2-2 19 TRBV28 CASSLVASGPPLGTGELFF
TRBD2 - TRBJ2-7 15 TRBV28 CATRLAGGSSYEQYF
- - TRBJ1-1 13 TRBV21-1 CASSIKGGPEAFF
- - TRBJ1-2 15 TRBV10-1 CASSSSPQGNYGYTF
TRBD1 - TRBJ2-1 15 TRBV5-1 CASSLGQGSYNEQFF
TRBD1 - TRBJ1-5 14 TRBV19 CAAKQGNNNQPQHF
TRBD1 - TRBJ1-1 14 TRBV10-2 CASSRQGLNTEAFF
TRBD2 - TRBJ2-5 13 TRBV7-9 CASSYAGEETQYF
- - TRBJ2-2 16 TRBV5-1 CASSLGTGGATGELFF
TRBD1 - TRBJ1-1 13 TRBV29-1 CSAGTGLNTEAFF
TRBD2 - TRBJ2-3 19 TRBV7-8 CASSLWTSGGFPSTDTQYF
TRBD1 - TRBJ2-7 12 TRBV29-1 CSVVPTGGEQYF
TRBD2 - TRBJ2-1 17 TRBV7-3 CASSPPPGTSGYNEQFF
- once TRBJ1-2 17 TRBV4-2 CASSQTPAGEGNYGYTF
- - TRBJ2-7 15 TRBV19 CASSAQVTGLSEQYF
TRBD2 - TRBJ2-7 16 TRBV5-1 CASSPGLAGGHYEQYF
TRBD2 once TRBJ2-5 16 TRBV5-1 CASSLPGLAGKETQYF
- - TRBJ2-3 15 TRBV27 CASSHSPRYTDTQYF
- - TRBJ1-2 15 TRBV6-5 CASSTSRGPVYGYTF